Presented here are 23 T cell receptor beta chains from one specimen sequenced in a study of vaccination and CD4 T cells after COVID-19 (dated 2022 in TCRdb). The treatment or condition label of this sample denotes: approximately nine-day PBMC culture with coronavirus spike peptide pools or control peptides (ViraFEST assay). The receptor library was made with PCR. Instrument used: Illumina iSeq 100. DNA from cultured CD4+ T cells was subjected to TCR sequencing with the Oncomine TCR Beta short-read assay at the Johns Hopkins FTIC core. Through fastp at Q25 and MiXCR, TCRdb rebuilt clones from the public reads, retaining in-frame beta chains. Rows with one shared CDR3 protein collapse into an entry with the most common genes and DNA. Present in this sample are 15,000 or so distinct CDR3 sequences, 65% to 80% of which were seen just once. The ten largest clones take up approximately 15% of the sample.

Their target antigens are unknown. Sequenced: CD4+ T cells from blood, cultured in vitro. The receptors shown here come from a human donor who had recovered from COVID-19.

The chain employs TRBV28 and TRBJ2-7; 10 nucleotides line up with TRBD2. CDR3 size: 16 residues. Germline CDR1 MDHEN, CDR2 SYDVKM. V lost 4 bases and J lost 0; bases outside the gene matches: 6. In nucleotides, the CDR3 is TGTGCCAGCAGTTCCCCGAGCGGGAGGGGCTCCTACGAGCAGTACTTC. Translated, it gives CASSSPSGRGSYEQYF.

This clonotype was seen only a few times. This chain uses TRBV15 with TRBJ1-1, with TRBD1 as a possible D gene (6 bases). Germline lookup yields CDR1 LNHNV and CDR2 YYDKDF (reference sequence). The CDR3 runs 14 residues. The V and J ends lost 0 bases and 10 bases respectively, with 15 bases between them. The CDR3 bases are TGTGCCACCAGCAGAGAGGTAAGGGGGACGCGAGCTTTCTTT. Translated: CATSREVRGTRAFF.

This chain uses TRBV7-2 with TRBJ2-7, with 8 bases lining up with TRBD1. The V gene end was trimmed by 3 bases and the J gene end by 0 bases; junction bases not matched to a gene: 7. CDR3 length equals 16 residues. The germline gives CDR1 SGHTA, CDR2 FQGNSA. For the CDR3, the DNA is TGTGCCAGCAGCTTCGACAGGGGCCGTAGCTCCTACGAGCAGTACTTC. Translated: CASSFDRGRSSYEQYF.

The V call is TRBV20-1, the J call TRBJ1-5, with a weak D call TRBD1 (6 bases). Germline V CDR1 and CDR2: DFQATT, SNEGSKA (reference sequence). Trimming removed 4 bases at V and 0 bases at J, with 19 bases between. This CDR3 spans 17 amino acids. CDR3 nucleotide sequence: TGCAGTGCTAAAAGGGGGACGGCACAATATAGCAATCAGCCCCAGCATTTT. Translation gives CSAKRGTAQYSNQPQHF.

This clonotype was seen a handful of times. This chain joins TRBV19 and TRBJ2-5; tentatively, D is TRBD1 or TRBD2 (5 bases each). The germline CDR1 and CDR2 sequences are LNHDA and SQIVND (reference sequence). The CDR3 loop spans 13 amino acids. With 5 bases removed from V and 4 bases from J, the gap between germline ends came to 11 bases. The CDR3 coding sequence is TGTGCCAGTAGTGGGACCCATGGAGAGACCCAGTACTTC. Translated: CASSGTHGETQYF.

The chain carries TRBV19 and TRBJ1-5, with a weak D call TRBD1 (6 bases). The germline gives CDR1 LNHDA, CDR2 SQIVND (reference sequence). V was clipped by 10 bases and J by 9 bases, with 22 bases between them. This CDR3 is 14 amino acids long. The DNA for the CDR3 is TGTGCCACCGACAAAAGGGGGGGGTTTGCGCCCCAGCATTTT. Its translation is CATDKRGGFAPQHF.

This clonotype was observed a single time. V is TRBV30 and J is TRBJ1-3; unclear D gene. The CDR3 extends over 12 amino acids. Germline-derived CDR1 and CDR2 are GTSNPN and SVGIG (reference sequence). Trimming cost V 4 bases and J 3 bases, with 7 bases left between them. This CDR3 is CAWKTDGNTIYF. The CDR3 DNA reads TGTGCCTGGAAAACGGATGGAAACACCATATATTTT.

V gene TRBV6-1 combines with J gene TRBJ2-5; D possibly corresponds to TRBD1 (6 bases). CDR1 MNHNS and CDR2 SASEGT come from the germline V gene. With 6 bases removed from V and 1 base from J, the gap between germline ends came to 9 bases. The CDR3 loop spans 13 amino acids. CDR3 loop: CASSGQFQETQYF. CDR3 DNA sequence: TGTGCCAGCAGCGGACAGTTCCAAGAGACCCAGTACTTC.

The DNA of the CDR3 is TGTGCCAGCAGTCGGGAGGGGGGCGGCACCGGGGAGCTGTTTTTT. Translation gives CASSREGGGTGELFF. The genes are TRBV7-3 and TRBJ2-2, with TRBD2 matching 8 bases. Germline V CDR1 and CDR2: SGHTA, FQGTGA. CDR3 length equals 15 residues. V gave up 6 bases and J gave up 4 bases; unmatched junction bases: 7.

V is TRBV20-1 and J is TRBJ2-7; D not certain. The CDR3 has 12 residues. Trimming removed 6 bases from V and 3 bases from J, with 12 bases in between. Germline CDR1 reads DFQATT; CDR2 reads SNEGSKA (reference sequence). In nucleotides, the CDR3 is TGCAGTGCCCGGAAGGACCTCTACGAGCAGTACTTC. This gives the protein CSARKDLYEQYF.

The chain recombines TRBV10-3 with TRBJ1-2; possibly TRBD1 for D (6 bases). Trimming stripped 3 bases from V and 5 bases from J, with 10 bases between. The germline gives CDR1 ENHRY, CDR2 SYGVKD. The CDR3 totals 13 residues. CDR3 protein: CAISEDRKYGYTF. CDR3 coding DNA: TGTGCCATCAGTGAAGACAGGAAATATGGCTACACCTTC.

The chain combines TRBV28 with TRBJ1-5; 8 bases are shared with TRBD1. Germline lookup yields CDR1 MDHEN and CDR2 SYDVKM. V was pared by 5 bases and J by 2 bases, with 8 bases of the junction left unmatched. This CDR3 has 16 residues. The CDR3 loop reads CASSPLGQGRNQPQHF. The CDR3 DNA reads as TGTGCCAGCAGTCCCCTAGGACAGGGCCGCAATCAGCCCCAGCATTTT.

This chain uses TRBV27 with TRBJ2-3, with no clear D. The CDR3 is 14 amino acids. V gave up 5 bases and J gave up 5 bases, with 14 bases separating them. Per the germline V gene, CDR1 is MNHEY and CDR2 is SMNVEV (reference sequence). The CDR3 region has the DNA TGTGCCAGCAGTCCAAGGCCCGAAGGAGATACGCAGTATTTT. Protein sequence: CASSPRPEGDTQYF.

This chain connects TRBV7-2 to TRBJ1-5; no firm D call. V was pared by 3 bases and J by 9 bases, with 15 bases between. This CDR3 is 14 amino acids long. CDR1 is SGHTA, CDR2 FQGNSA, per germline. CDR3 DNA: TGTGCCAGCAGCTTTCTGGACGGCCTTTCGCCCCAGCATTTT. It yields the protein CASSFLDGLSPQHF.

The chain couples TRBV6-2 or TRBV6-3 to TRBJ2-7; D unresolved. The CDR3 spans 13 residues. V lost 0 bases, J lost 5 bases, and 8 bases lay in between. CDR1 is MNHEY and CDR2 is SVGEGT in the germline V gene. CDR3 protein: CASSYSFVNEQYF. The CDR3 coding sequence is TGTGCCAGCAGTTACTCGTTCGTTAACGAGCAGTACTTC.

CDR3 region: CASRLAGGTDTQYF. The CDR3 nucleotides read TGTGCCAGCAGGCTAGCGGGAGGCACAGATACGCAGTATTTT. The chain employs TRBV27 and TRBJ2-3, with TRBD2 identical over 10 bases. J was trimmed by 1 base and V by 6 bases; bases with no gene match: 1. The CDR3 has 14 amino acids. The germline gives CDR1 MNHEY, CDR2 SMNVEV (reference sequence).

The chain combines TRBV2 with TRBJ2-1; D is unclear. From germline, CDR1 is SNHLY and CDR2 FYNNEI. The V end was cut by 8 bases, the J end by 10 bases, with 12 bases between. CDR3 length equals 11 residues. The CDR3 protein is CASDTSSEQFF. CDR3 DNA sequence: TGTGCCAGCGACACCTCGAGCGAGCAGTTCTTC.

A few counts support this clonotype. The V gene is TRBV19, the J gene TRBJ1-2, with a possible D match to TRBD1 (6 bases). This CDR3 is built from 12 residues. CDR1 is LNHDA, CDR2 SQIVND, per germline (reference sequence). V was clipped by 11 bases and J by 8 bases, with 18 bases between them. The CDR3 DNA is TGTGCCTACAGGGCATTGACTGACGGCTACACCTTC. Its protein product is CAYRALTDGYTF.

The rearrangement links TRBV11-2 to TRBJ2-2; D not certain. The CDR3 covers 16 residues. The germline V and J ends were trimmed by 2 bases and 3 bases, with 13 bases remaining between them. Germline lookup yields CDR1 SGHAT and CDR2 FQNNGV. In DNA form, the CDR3 reads TGTGCCAGCAGCTTACAATACTTAACCTACACCGGGGAGCTGTTTTTT. Protein sequence: CASSLQYLTYTGELFF.

This clonotype showed up just a few times. V is TRBV18 and J is TRBJ1-6, with a weak D call TRBD1 (5 bases). CDR1 and CDR2 from the germline V gene are KGHSH and LQKENI. The CDR3 is 15 residues long. V lost 3 bases to trimming and J lost 10 bases, with 16 bases between them. CDR3 DNA sequence: TGTGCCAGCTCACCGATCGGAGGGGCGGCCTCACCCCTCCACTTT. This gives the protein CASSPIGGAASPLHF.

The count of this clonotype is one. The genes are TRBV6-1 and TRBJ1-1; D not certain. V was clipped by 10 bases and J by 4 bases, with 19 bases between them. The CDR3 is made up of 14 amino acids. CDR1 and CDR2 (germline): MNHNS, SASEGT. The CDR3 protein is CATVGRPATTEAFF. The CDR3 DNA reads as TGTGCCACCGTGGGCAGGCCCGCAACCACTGAAGCTTTCTTT.

This chain uses TRBV7-2 with TRBJ2-7; D is undetermined. This CDR3 contains 12 residues. Germline CDR1 and CDR2: SGHTA and FQGNSA. V lost 5 bases and J lost 2, with 7 bases in between. The DNA for the CDR3 is TGTGCCAGCAGCCCCGCGGCCTACGAGCAGTACTTC. The encoded protein is CASSPAAYEQYF. Drawing the rest from reference TRBV7-2 and TRBJ2-7, the complete variable domain is GAGVSQSPSNKVTEKGKDVELRCDPISGHTALYWYRQSLGQGLEFLIYFQGNSAPDKSGLPSDRFSAERTGGSVSTLTIQRTQQEDSAVYLCASSPAAYEQYFGPGTRLTVT.

The rearrangement links TRBV24-1 to TRBJ2-1, with D possibly TRBD1 on 5 matching bases. CDR1 is KGHDR and CDR2 is SFDVKD in the germline V gene. With 4 bases removed from V and 3 bases from J, the gap between germline ends came to 12 bases. This CDR3 is built from 15 residues. CDR3 residues: CATSDQGQVYNEQFF. The CDR3 nucleotides read TGTGCCACCAGTGACCAAGGACAAGTCTACAATGAGCAGTTCTTC.